These T cell receptor beta chains were read from a single sample in a study of T cell clonotyping in hematopoietic cell transplantation. Libraries were prepared by immunoSEQ multiplex PCR; TCRdb keeps only in-frame clonotypes and omits some of them. The sample has thousands of clones, approximately 68% seen once. Source: PBMCs, taken 180 days after allogeneic stem cell transplant. These receptors originate from a male patient in his fifties who had an allogeneic stem cell transplant from an unrelated donor, so the T cells may come from the graft donor. Some clones in this sample may be carry-over from other donors' samples. Both conserved end residues are part of each CDR3. D genes are given only for firm matches. Clone sizes are given selectively: once, few, many, or a class where the clone is expanded.

TRBV7-3	NA	NA	TRBJ1-1	TGTGCCAGCAGCTTAAAAACTAGCACTGAAGCTTTCTTT	CASSLKTSTEAFF
TRBV7-2	NA	NA	TRBJ1-1	TGTGCCAGCAGCCTAGGGGCGCGGACTGAAGCTTTCTTT	CASSLGARTEAFF
TRBV28	NA	NA	TRBJ1-1	TGTGCCAGCAGTTTATCGTACGGCGGTAGCACTGAAGCTTTCTTT	CASSLSYGGSTEAFF
TRBV6-5	NA	TRBD2	TRBJ2-7	TGTGCCAGCAGCCCAGGGTGGGGGGGCTACGAGCAGTACTTC	CASSPGWGGYEQYF
TRBV5-6	NA	NA	TRBJ2-1	TGTGCCAGCAGCTTAGGGTTTAGGTCCTACAATGAGCAGTTCTTC	CASSLGFRSYNEQFF
TRBV30	NA	NA	TRBJ1-1	TGTGCCTGGATCCCGGGACTCCACTCCGAAGCTTTCTTT	CAWIPGLHSEAFF
TRBV5-4	few	NA	TRBJ1-2	TGTGCCAGCAGCTTCTCAGGGTTAGGCTACACCTTC	CASSFSGLGYTF
TRBV4-1	NA	NA	TRBJ2-7	TGCGCCAGCAGCCAAGATTGGCCAGGTGAGACCTACGAGCAGTACTTC	CASSQDWPGETYEQYF
TRBV19	medium-sized	TRBD2	TRBJ2-1	TGTGCCAGTAGCCTCGGCCTAGCGGGGTTCAATGAGCAGTTCTTC	CASSLGLAGFNEQFF
TRBV10-3	few	NA	TRBJ2-1	TGTGCCATCAGTGACTTCGACTACCAGAACAATGAGCAGTTCTTC	CAISDFDYQNNEQFF
TRBV5-6	NA	NA	TRBJ1-2	TGTGCCAGCACCGTGCAGGGGTTTGCTAACTATGGCTACACCTTC	CASTVQGFANYGYTF
TRBV27	NA	TRBD1	TRBJ1-5	TGTGCCAGCACCACCCAGGACAGGGGGCTTTGGCAGCCCCAGCATTTT	CASTTQDRGLWQPQHF
TRBV7-3	NA	NA	TRBJ2-1	TGTGCCAGCAGCTTTTACGACAGGTACAATGAGCAGTTCTTC	CASSFYDRYNEQFF
TRBV27	NA	NA	TRBJ1-5	TGTGCCAGCAGTCCTGAGTGGAGCAATCAGCCCCAGCATTTT	CASSPEWSNQPQHF
TRBV27	NA	TRBD1	TRBJ1-2	TGTGCCAGCAGCAACCAGGGGGCTATGGGCTACACCTTC	CASSNQGAMGYTF
TRBV5-1	NA	NA	TRBJ2-1	TGCGCCAGCAGCTGGGGTGGCACCTACAATGAGCAGTTCTTC	CASSWGGTYNEQFF
TRBV11-2	NA	TRBD1	TRBJ2-5	TGTGCCAGCAGCTTACAGGACAGGGGGACCCAGTACTTC	CASSLQDRGTQYF
TRBV10-3	NA	NA	TRBJ1-5	TGTGCCATCAGTGCGGGGACCATGGTAAACGAGCCCCAGCATTTT	CAISAGTMVNEPQHF
TRBV27	NA	NA	TRBJ1-5	TGTGCCAGTCCGACGCCAGCTAATAGCAATCAGCCCCAGCATTTT	CASPTPANSNQPQHF
TRBV5-6	NA	TRBD1	TRBJ1-2	TGTGCCAGCAGCACTTTACAGGGGGATCCTTTCTATGGCTACACCTTC	CASSTLQGDPFYGYTF
TRBV11-2	few	TRBD1	TRBJ2-7	TGTGCCAGCAGCTACATAGAAGGGACAGGGATCTACGAGCAGTACTTC	CASSYIEGTGIYEQYF
TRBV13	NA	TRBD1	TRBJ1-5	TGTGCCAGCAGCTTAGGGACAGGGAATCAGCCCCAGCATTTT	CASSLGTGNQPQHF
TRBV28	NA	NA	TRBJ2-5	TGTGCCAGCAGTACCCCTTCGGGGACCCAGTACTTC	CASSTPSGTQYF
TRBV27	NA	NA	TRBJ1-1	TGTGCCAGCAGTTTACTGCCCTACTTGAGCACTGAAGCTTTCTTT	CASSLLPYLSTEAFF
TRBV6-1	NA	NA	TRBJ2-7	TGTGCCAGCAGTACGGGGTTCAACGAGCAGTACTTC	CASSTGFNEQYF
TRBV10-3	few	NA	TRBJ1-5	TGTGCCACCCATCCGGGGCAGCAAGAAAGCAATCAGCCCCAGCATTTT	CATHPGQQESNQPQHF
TRBV9	NA	TRBD1	TRBJ1-5	TGTGCCAGCAGCGTAGACGGGACAGGGGACTCCCAGCATTTT	CASSVDGTGDSQHF
TRBV28	few	NA	TRBJ1-1	TGTGCCAGCAGTGCCAGGGAGGGCACTGAAGCTTTCTTT	CASSAREGTEAFF
TRBV30	NA	NA	TRBJ1-1	TGTGCCTGGCTATTTAACACTGAAGCTTTCTTT	CAWLFNTEAFF
TRBV6-5	NA	TRBD1	TRBJ2-7	TGTGCCAGCATCCCATTGGACAGGGACCACGAGCAGTACTTC	CASIPLDRDHEQYF
TRBV7-2	NA	TRBD2	TRBJ2-5	TGTGCCAGCAGCTCTAGGACTAGCGGGAGGTTCTCAGAGACCCAGTACTTC	CASSSRTSGRFSETQYF
TRBV5-1	medium-sized	NA	TRBJ2-5	TGCGCCAGCAGCTACCGGGACCAACAAGAGACCCAGTACTTC	CASSYRDQQETQYF